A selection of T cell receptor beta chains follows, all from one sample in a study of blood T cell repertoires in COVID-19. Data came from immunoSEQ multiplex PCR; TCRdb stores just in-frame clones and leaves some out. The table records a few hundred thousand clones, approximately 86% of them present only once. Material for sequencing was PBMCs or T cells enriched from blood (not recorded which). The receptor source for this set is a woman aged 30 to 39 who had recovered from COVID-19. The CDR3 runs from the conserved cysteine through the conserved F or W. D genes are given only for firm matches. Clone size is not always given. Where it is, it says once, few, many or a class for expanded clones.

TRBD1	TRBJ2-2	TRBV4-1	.	CASSQQFLTGANTGELFF	TGCGCCAGCAGCCAACAGTTCCTCACAGGGGCGAACACCGGGGAGCTGTTTTTT
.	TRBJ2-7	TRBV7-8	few	CASSPAFSRHYEQYF	TGTGCCAGCAGCCCAGCCTTCTCGCGACATTACGAGCAGTACTTC
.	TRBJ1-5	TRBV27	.	CASEWIGGNQPQHF	TGTGCCAGCGAGTGGATCGGGGGCAATCAGCCCCAGCATTTT
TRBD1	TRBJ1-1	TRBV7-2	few	CASSLGQGLEAFF	TGTGCCAGCAGCTTAGGACAGGGGCTTGAAGCTTTCTTT
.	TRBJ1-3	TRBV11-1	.	CASSQDSSGNTIYF	TGTGCCAGCAGCCAGGACAGCTCTGGAAACACCATATATTTT
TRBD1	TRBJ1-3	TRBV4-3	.	CASSRGTESNTIYF	TGCGCCAGCAGCCGGGGGACAGAATCAAACACCATATATTTT
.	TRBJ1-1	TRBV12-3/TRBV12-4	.	CASSFRGRTEAFF	TGTGCCAGCAGTTTTCGGGGGAGAACTGAAGCTTTCTTT
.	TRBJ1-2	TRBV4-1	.	CASSQDRTEVGYGYTF	TGCGCCAGCAGCCAAGATAGGACGGAGGTAGGCTATGGCTACACCTTC
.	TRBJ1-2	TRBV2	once	CASSDRGYGYTF	TGTGCCAGCAGTGACAGGGGCTATGGCTACACCTTC
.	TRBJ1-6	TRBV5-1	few	CASSLAFPSPLHF	TGCGCCAGCAGCTTGGCCTTTCCTTCACCCCTCCACTTT
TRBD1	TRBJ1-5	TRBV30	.	CAWRGWGQASNQPQHF	TGTGCCTGGAGGGGATGGGGACAGGCTAGCAATCAGCCCCAGCATTTT
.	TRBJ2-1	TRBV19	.	CASSPTWAYNEQFF	TGTGCCAGTAGCCCCACATGGGCTTACAATGAGCAGTTCTTC
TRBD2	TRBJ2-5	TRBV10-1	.	CASSETTPGGTQYF	TGCGCCAGCAGTGAGACGACCCCGGGGGGAACCCAGTACTTC
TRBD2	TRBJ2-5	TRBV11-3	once	CASSSRLAGGETQYF	TGTGCCAGCAGCTCGCGACTAGCGGGAGGGGAGACCCAGTACTTC
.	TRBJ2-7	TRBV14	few	CASSQRDKQYF	TGTGCCAGCAGCCAGAGGGACAAGCAGTACTTC
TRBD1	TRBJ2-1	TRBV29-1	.	CSVPPSRDRAYNEQFF	TGCAGCGTCCCCCCTTCCCGGGACAGGGCCTACAATGAGCAGTTCTTC